The 25 T cell receptor beta chains reported below all come from one sample, sequenced in a study of blood T cell repertoires in COVID-19 (dated by TCRdb to 2020 to 2022). The receptor library was made with the immunoSEQ multiplex PCR assay. The clones in this table, taken by TCRdb from immuneACCESS, are in-frame only. Not every clone is retained; where verified, under half of the shortfall comes from an unresolved V gene, and the cause of the rest is unknown. The sample yields fewer than 250,000 clones; 70% to 85% were counted once. The ten largest clones capture approximately 3% of the sample. The sequencing input was PBMCs or T cells enriched from blood (not recorded which). The receptors derive from a woman aged 30 to 39 who had recovered from COVID-19.

The chain carries TRBV27 and TRBJ1-3, with D possibly matching TRBD1 (5 bases). The length of the CDR3 is 16 residues. Trimming left V 3 bases short and J 0 bases short, with 12 bases between. Per germline, CDR1 MNHEY and CDR2 SMNVEV (reference sequence). CDR3 bases: TGTGCCAGCAGTTTGAGAACAGGCTACTCTGGAAACACCATATATTTT. This sequence encodes CASSLRTGYSGNTIYF.

This rearrangement joins TRBV6-1 to TRBJ1-1, with 11 bases fitting TRBD1. Germline V CDR1 and CDR2: MNHNS, SASEGT. CDR3 length: 16 amino acids. V dropped 2 bases and J dropped 4; count of bases not matched to a gene: 6. For the CDR3, the DNA is TGTGCCAGCAGTGAACCAGGACAGGGGGCCGGCACTGAAGCTTTCTTT. This gives the protein CASSEPGQGAGTEAFF.

J is TRBJ1-1 and V is TRBV6-1, with 8 bases matching TRBD1. The CDR3 has 15 residues. Losses at the gene ends were 3 bases for V and 4 bases for J; bases not matched to a gene: 7. The germline V gene encodes CDR1 MNHNS and CDR2 SASEGT. CDR3 sequence (DNA): TGTGCCAGCAGTGACGGGGACAGGCGTACCACTGAAGCTTTCTTT. Residues: CASSDGDRRTTEAFF.

The chain recombines TRBV7-6 with TRBJ2-1; 8 bases fit TRBD2. The CDR3 is made up of 15 amino acids. V lost 6 bases to trimming and J lost 9 bases; unmatched junction nucleotides: 13. The V gene's germline CDR1 is SGHVS and CDR2 FNYEAQ. CDR3 residues: CASSQSRGGFSEQFF. CDR3 sequence (DNA): TGTGCCAGCAGTCAATCACGGGGGGGCTTCAGTGAGCAGTTCTTC.

The genes are TRBV28 and TRBJ2-1; the D is unclear. The germline V and J ends were trimmed by 8 bases and 0 bases, with 8 bases remaining between them. Germline assignment: CDR1 MDHEN and CDR2 SYDVKM. This CDR3 is 13 amino acids long. As DNA, the CDR3 is TGTGCCAGCCGTCACATCTCCTACAATGAGCAGTTCTTC. Translation: CASRHISYNEQFF.

The V call is TRBV7-6, the J call TRBJ2-2; TRBD2 might be the D (6 bases). The CDR3 sequence is 16 residues long. Trimming took 2 bases from V and 1 from J, leaving 11 bases between them. CDR1 SGHVS and CDR2 FNYEAQ come from the germline V gene. CDR3 loop: CASSLTTSLNTGELFF. The CDR3 DNA follows: TGTGCCAGCAGCTTAACGACTAGTCTGAACACCGGGGAGCTGTTTTTT.

The chain uses TRBV28 and TRBJ1-2; TRBD1 aligns across 9 bases. The CDR3 is 14 amino acids. V shed 9 bases, J shed 3 bases, and the junction held 8 bases outside the gene matches. Germline V gives CDR1 MDHEN, CDR2 SYDVKM. The CDR3: CASQNGQGHYGYTF. The CDR3 DNA is TGTGCCAGTCAAAACGGACAGGGGCACTATGGCTACACCTTC.

The V call is TRBV5-4, the J call TRBJ2-5; TRBD1 matches 9 bases. CDR1 is SGHNT and CDR2 is YYREEE in the germline V gene (reference sequence). The CDR3 sequence is 17 residues long. V lost 2 bases, J lost 1 base, and 9 bases stayed unmatched. CDR3: CASSFGGTGPLQETQYF. The CDR3 nucleotides read TGTGCCAGCAGCTTTGGGGGGACAGGGCCACTCCAAGAGACCCAGTACTTC.

The chain employs TRBV9 and TRBJ1-5; no reliable D call. The germline gives CDR1 SGDLS, CDR2 YYNGEE. The CDR3 has 14 residues. The V end lost 4 bases, the J end lost 3 bases, and 11 bases lay between the germline ends. The CDR3 reads CASSQEGINQPQHF. The CDR3 DNA is TGTGCCAGCAGCCAGGAAGGAATCAATCAGCCCCAGCATTTT.

The chain joins TRBV6-5 to TRBJ1-4, with D unresolved. V lost 3 bases, J lost 8 bases, and 10 bases lay in between. Germline values: CDR1 MNHEY, CDR2 SVGAGI. The length of the CDR3 is 13 residues. CDR3 DNA: TGTGCCAGCAGTTATGGCGGATGGGAAAAACTGTTTTTT. Encoded protein: CASSYGGWEKLFF.

About this clone: No DNA is shown, since the ends of the CDR3 on it are uncertain; the CDR3 is the one TCRdb lists. J is TRBJ1-1 and V is TRBV5-4. The germline CDR1 and CDR2 sequences are SGHNT and YYREEE (reference sequence). The CDR3 is 12 residues long, counting both termini. The CDR3 spells CASSLVGTGTFF.

The V and J genes are TRBV12-3 or TRBV12-4 and TRBJ2-1; D is perhaps TRBD2 (6 bases). There are 12 residues in the CDR3. V lost 5 bases and J 10 bases, leaving 12 bases between the germline ends. This CDR3 is CASSPTGREQFF. CDR3 DNA sequence: TGTGCCAGCAGTCCAACCGGGAGAGAGCAGTTCTTC.

This clone has more than one count but fewer than ten. The J gene is TRBJ1-2, the V gene TRBV13, with 8 bases that match TRBD1. J was trimmed by 4 bases and V by 6 bases; bases with no gene match: 7. This CDR3 has 14 amino acids. CDR1 PRHDT and CDR2 FYEKMQ come from the germline V gene (reference sequence). DNA of the CDR3: TGTGCCAGCAGGTCAACAGGGGGGTCCTATGGCTACACCTTC. Residues: CASRSTGGSYGYTF.

V usage is TRBV28 and J usage is TRBJ1-1, with 7 bases aligning to TRBD1. V trimming: 6 bases; J trimming: 3 bases; junction bases outside the gene matches: 7. This CDR3 is built from 14 residues. CDR1 is MDHEN, CDR2 SYDVKM, per germline. CDR3 loop: CASRSTGVDTEAFF. As DNA, the CDR3 is TGTGCCAGCAGATCCACAGGGGTCGACACTGAAGCTTTCTTT.

The chain is built from TRBV6-1 and TRBJ1-2, with a possible D match to TRBD1 (5 bases). The V end was cut by 1 base, the J end by 6 bases, with 18 bases between. Germline CDR1 MNHNS, CDR2 SASEGT. This CDR3 spans 16 amino acids. This CDR3 is CASSEGYSGGEDGYTF. The CDR3 DNA sequence: TGTGCCAGCAGTGAAGGGTACAGCGGGGGGGAGGATGGCTACACCTTC.

The CDR3 DNA reads TGCGCCAGCAGCCCCCCAAGGGAGCGGGGGGGTGCTTACAATGAGCAGTTCTTC. It translates to CASSPPRERGGAYNEQFF. The chain couples TRBV5-1 to TRBJ2-1, with 10 positions matching TRBD2. CDR1 is SGHRS, CDR2 YFSETQ, per germline. V lost 4 bases, J lost 4 bases, and 14 bases stayed unmatched. The CDR3 sequence is 18 residues long.

Here the CDR3 reads CASSLGQFLSGNTIYF. CDR3 DNA sequence: TGCGCCAGCAGCTTGGGACAGTTCCTCTCTGGAAACACCATATATTTT. The V call is TRBV5-1, the J call TRBJ1-3; D is perhaps TRBD1 (5 bases). V lost 0 bases and J lost 0, with 10 bases in between. Germline-derived CDR1 and CDR2 are SGHRS and YFSETQ. The CDR3 covers 16 residues.

The V gene is TRBV21-1, the J gene TRBJ1-6; no check of the table's D call, TRBD1, against the DNA was made. TRBV21-1 is labeled a pseudogene. This CDR3 has 15 residues. CDR3 region: CASSQNRVRNSPLHF. The CDR3 DNA sequence: TGTGCCAGCAGCCAAAACAGGGTTCGGAATTCACCCCTCCACTTT.

The CDR3 loop reads CASSVGLGGQGLHEQYF. CDR3 sequence (DNA): TGTGCCAGCAGCGTAGGACTAGGAGGACAGGGGTTGCACGAGCAGTACTTC. The chain employs TRBV9 and TRBJ2-7; 9 bases match TRBD1. The CDR3 has 17 amino acids. Germline CDR1 reads SGDLS; CDR2 reads YYNGEE. With V trimmed by 0 bases and J by 5 bases, 12 bases remained unmatched.

The chain joins TRBV7-8 to TRBJ1-6, with D possibly TRBD1 on 5 matching bases. The CDR3 totals 16 residues. V was shortened by 6 bases and J by 0 bases, with 12 bases between the two germline ends. CDR1 and CDR2 from the germline V gene are SGHVS and FQNEAQ. CDR3 DNA sequence: TGTGCCAGCAGACGCAGGGTCGGCTCCTATAATTCACCCCTCCACTTT. Translating gives CASRRRVGSYNSPLHF.

The chain links TRBV28 to TRBJ1-3, with a possible D match to TRBD1 (6 bases). V dropped 9 bases and J dropped 1 base, with 16 bases sitting between them. The CDR3 is 15 residues long. Germline CDR1 and CDR2: MDHEN and SYDVKM. This CDR3 reads CASRETGSSGNTIYF. CDR3 DNA: TGTGCCAGTCGTGAGACAGGTTCATCTGGAAACACCATATATTTT. The entire variable domain, with the rest obtained from reference TRBV28 and TRBJ1-3, is as follows: DVKVTQSSRYLVKRTGEKVFLECVQDMDHENMFWYRQDPGLGLRLIYFSYDVKMKEKGDIPEGYSVSREKKERFSLILESASTNQTSMYLCASRETGSSGNTIYFGEGSWLTVV.

The chain is built from TRBV28 and TRBJ2-3, with D perhaps TRBD1 (6 bases). Trimming shortened V by 7 bases and J by 1 base, and 12 bases separated the two germline ends. The CDR3 totals 14 residues. Germline V gene sequence: CDR1 MDHEN, CDR2 SYDVKM. The CDR3: CASTLDRRTDTQYF. In DNA, the CDR3 is TGTGCCAGCACCCTAGACAGGCGCACAGATACGCAGTATTTT.

This clone was counted only a few times. The chain combines TRBV5-4 with TRBJ1-2; D ambiguous. The CDR3 has 11 amino acids. The V gene's germline CDR1 is SGHNT and CDR2 YYREEE (reference sequence). The V and J ends lost 4 bases and 6 bases respectively, with 7 bases between them. The CDR3 coding sequence is TGTGCCAGCAGCCTAACTGATGGCTACACCTTC. It specifies CASSLTDGYTF. Based on the CDR3 plus reference TRBV5-4 and TRBJ1-2, the full variable domain is ETGVTQSPTHLIKTRGQQVTLRCSSQSGHNTVSWYQQALGQGPQFIFQYYREEENGRGNFPPRFSGLQFPNYSSELNVNALELDDSALYLCASSLTDGYTFGSGTRLTVV.

The rearrangement uses TRBV9 and TRBJ2-7; a weak D match, TRBD1 (5 bases). Germline V lookup: CDR1 SGDLS, CDR2 YYNGEE. The ends were cut back, 7 bases at V and 3 bases at J, with 8 bases in the middle. This CDR3 is built from 11 residues. The CDR3 DNA reads TGTGCCAGCGGGCAGGGCTACGAGCAGTACTTC. Its protein is CASGQGYEQYF.

V and J are TRBV10-3 and TRBJ2-7; possible D gene TRBD2, 6 bases. The CDR3 is made up of 13 amino acids. V shed 0 bases and J shed 4 bases, with 7 bases lying between them. CDR1 is ENHRY and CDR2 is SYGVKD in the germline V gene. The CDR3 protein is CAISESGRYEQYV. The CDR3 DNA reads as TGTGCCATCAGTGAGTCAGGGAGGTACGAGCAGTACGTC.